This T cell receptor beta chain was captured in a study of T cell repertoires in cytomegalovirus infection. Study-wide background: Public TCR beta signatures provided an indication of both CMV infection and a matching HLA type.

This clonotype showed up just a few times. The antigen is undetermined. The CDR3 totals 16 residues. V lost 5 bases and J lost 5; bases outside the gene matches: 12. CDR1 is MDHEN, CDR2 SYDVKM, per germline. TCRdb re-derived calls from the reads in MiXCR, one entry per CDR3 protein. The data show about 700,000 distinct CDR3 sequences, around 32% seen once. The sample in question was cultured PBMCs, obtained from culture after CMV antigen stimulation. J is TRBJ1-5 and V is TRBV28, with TRBD1 matching over 7 bases. This sequence originates from a human donor in good health (CMV status not recorded). Some clones in this sample may be carry-over from other donors' samples. DNA for the CDR3: TGTGCCAGCAGTCCCCCCCCTCGACAGGGTCATCAGCCCCAGCATTTT. Protein: CASSPPPRQGHQPQHF. Full variable domain (rest looked up from reference TRBV28 and TRBJ1-5): DVKVTQSSRYLVKRTGEKVFLECVQDMDHENMFWYRQDPGLGLRLIYFSYDVKMKEKGDIPEGYSVSREKKERFSLILESASTNQTSMYLCASSPPPRQGHQPQHFGDGTRLSIL.